This is a list of T cell receptor beta chains from one sample in a study of cytomegalovirus exposure and HLA in healthy donors. The repertoire was sequenced with immunoSEQ multiplex PCR; TCRdb's copy has only in-frame clones and lacks some. The table shows some 150,000 clones, with roughly 78% occurring only once. The sample comprised PBMCs. Every receptor here comes from a man in his forties in good health and CMV-seropositive. CDR3s include the opening cysteine and the closing phenylalanine or tryptophan.

v_gene: TRBV30
len: 14
CDR3aa: CAWATGSYQETQYF

v_gene: TRBV19
len: 15
CDR3aa: CASKSTGSAGNEQFF

v_gene: TRBV5-1
len: 17
CDR3aa: CASSLAVGGPGYNEQFF

v_gene: TRBV29-1
len: 12
CDR3aa: CSVLRGSETQYF

v_gene: TRBV11-3
len: 13
CDR3aa: CASSPDNTDTQYF

v_gene: TRBV9
len: 14
CDR3aa: CASRGSGGTDTQYF

v_gene: TRBV5-5
len: 16
CDR3aa: CASSWTSGRGYNEQFF

v_gene: TRBV4-1
len: 15
CDR3aa: CASSQDWAEAYEQYF

v_gene: TRBV4-1
len: 17
CDR3aa: CASSQDRAAGANTEAFF

v_gene: TRBV5-1
len: 17
CDR3aa: CASSPGLAGGPSDTQYF

v_gene: TRBV5-1
len: 14
CDR3aa: CASSSGGKGEKLFF

v_gene: TRBV7-3
len: 18
CDR3aa: CASSRTATSRFDYNEQFF

v_gene: TRBV5-1
len: 17
CDR3aa: CASTGASGRVRTGELFF

v_gene: TRBV7-3
len: 15
CDR3aa: CASSRSGGKIYEQFF

v_gene: TRBV5-1
len: 15
CDR3aa: CASSLGRETFNEQYF

v_gene: TRBV29-1
len: 12
CDR3aa: CSVEDHGRRVYF

v_gene: TRBV5-1
len: 14
CDR3aa: CASSTDRGNTEAFF

v_gene: TRBV14
len: 13
CDR3aa: CASSQVVADTQYF

v_gene: TRBV7-9
len: 16
CDR3aa: CASTNPGQTSYNEQFF

v_gene: TRBV27
len: 13
CDR3aa: CASSPYDSYEQYF

v_gene: TRBV11-3
len: 15
CDR3aa: CASSQGGHPNTEAFF

v_gene: TRBV5-4
len: 14
CDR3aa: CASSSGQGRYGYTF

v_gene: TRBV30
len: 11
CDR3aa: CGGEGGGEQYF

v_gene: TRBV7-7
len: 15
CDR3aa: CASSLATSGKGTQYF

v_gene: TRBV27
len: 15
CDR3aa: CASSLSTGANYGYTF

v_gene: TRBV10-3
len: 14
CDR3aa: CAISDRQDGSPLHF

v_gene: TRBV5-6
len: 17
CDR3aa: CASSLFLFGQGLETQYF

v_gene: TRBV28
len: 13
CDR3aa: CASSWRSNYGYTF

v_gene: TRBV7-8
len: 14
CDR3aa: CASSLYGGDTEAFF

v_gene: TRBV5-4
len: 18
CDR3aa: CASSPLRTSGRGGETQYF

v_gene: TRBV6-5
len: 16
CDR3aa: CASSYSTAQSLYEQYF

v_gene: TRBV6-5
len: 14
CDR3aa: CASRLAGGSYEQYF

v_gene: TRBV10-3
len: 16
CDR3aa: CAISERTSGRMNEQYF

v_gene: TRBV18
len: 15
CDR3aa: CASSPPASGYNEQFF

v_gene: TRBV27
len: 17
CDR3aa: CASSPGTSGLNTGELFF

v_gene: TRBV9
len: 15
CDR3aa: CASSGRKTGSDTQYF

v_gene: TRBV19
len: 15
CDR3aa: CASSIGGSGSYEQYF

v_gene: TRBV7-9
len: 16
CDR3aa: CASSPPGLAGADTQYF

v_gene: TRBV19
len: 13
CDR3aa: CASSMSAYYGYTF

v_gene: TRBV2
len: 16
CDR3aa: CASSAGLAGGPNEQFF

v_gene: TRBV7-2
len: 13
CDR3aa: CASSYGTNNEQFF